Following are 26 T cell receptor beta chains from one sample sequenced in a study of blood T cell repertoires in COVID-19 (dated by TCRdb to the early 2020s). The library was generated by the immunoSEQ multiplex PCR assay. TCRdb retrieved this table from immuneACCESS and kept in-frame rearrangements only. Not all clones are present; in checked studies, unresolved V genes account for under half, and no reason is known for the remainder. The sample contains approximately 170,000 clones, roughly 80% of them found a single time. Of the sample, less than 20% falls within the top ten clones. The sample comprised peripheral blood. These receptor sequences come from a woman older than 75 with acute or convalescent COVID-19.

The gene calls are TRBV30 and TRBJ2-2, with 8 bases identical to TRBD2. The trim removed 0 bases at V and 4 bases at J, leaving 1 base unmatched. CDR1 and CDR2 from the germline V gene are GTSNPN and SVGIG (reference sequence). The CDR3 contains 14 residues. As DNA, the CDR3 is TGTGCCTGGAGTGTTGCGGGGGGCACCGGGGAGCTGTTTTTT. Its protein product is CAWSVAGGTGELFF.

There are many counts of this clone. The CDR3: CATSRDNGVWETQYF. DNA of the CDR3: TGTGCCACCAGCAGAGATAACGGGGTATGGGAGACCCAGTACTTC. The chain is built from TRBV15 and TRBJ2-5; the D gene is possibly TRBD2 (5 bases). The germline CDR1 and CDR2 sequences are LNHNV and YYDKDF (reference sequence). Trimming cost V 0 bases and J 5 bases, with 13 bases left between them. This CDR3 is 15 amino acids long.

This clone was seen just once. This chain connects TRBV13 to TRBJ2-2; D is possibly TRBD2 (6 bases). With 4 bases removed from V and 4 bases from J, the gap between germline ends came to 19 bases. Germline CDR1 reads PRHDT; CDR2 reads FYEKMQ (reference sequence). The CDR3 length is 17 residues. The CDR3 nucleotides are TGTGCCAGCAGCTATCGGTGGGGACGGGAGAGCACCGGGGAGCTGTTTTTT. Protein: CASSYRWGRESTGELFF.

The V call is TRBV6-5, the J call TRBJ2-3, with D possibly TRBD1 on 5 matching bases. V was pared by 7 bases and J by 2 bases, with 16 bases between. Germline V gives CDR1 MNHEY, CDR2 SVGAGI. The CDR3 is 15 residues long. CDR3 coding DNA: TGTGCCAGCACCACCACACAGGACAACACAGATACGCAGTATTTT. Amino acid sequence: CASTTTQDNTDTQYF.

The rearrangement uses TRBV3-1 (or the pseudogene TRBV3-2) and TRBJ1-1, with 7 bases identical to TRBD1. V gave up 1 base and J gave up 10 bases; unmatched junction bases: 9. The CDR3 extends over 14 amino acids. CDR1 is LGHDT and CDR2 is YNNKEL in the germline V gene (reference sequence). DNA of the CDR3: TGTGCCAGCAGCCAAGGACACACAGGGGCGGTAGCTTTCTTT. Protein: CASSQGHTGAVAFF.

This chain joins TRBV4-2 and TRBJ2-3; 9 bases fit TRBD2. CDR1 is LGHNA, CDR2 YNFKEQ, per germline. The CDR3 consists of 18 residues. Losses at the gene ends were 0 bases for V and 4 bases for J; bases not matched to a gene: 11. In DNA, the CDR3 is TGTGCCAGCAGCCAAGATTTGATTAGCGGGAGTAGCTCAGATACGCAGTATTTT. Its protein is CASSQDLISGSSSDTQYF.

V and J are TRBV5-1 and TRBJ2-7; 9 nucleotides agree with TRBD2. V lost 2 bases to trimming and J lost 2 bases; unmatched junction nucleotides: 2. Germline loops: CDR1 SGHRS, CDR2 YFSETQ. The CDR3 is 14 residues long. The CDR3 DNA reads as TGCGCCAGCAGCTTCTCTAGCGGGGCCTACGAGCAGTACTTC. Its translation is CASSFSSGAYEQYF.

The rearrangement uses TRBV7-9 and TRBJ1-1; perhaps TRBD1 as D (6 bases). Per the germline V gene, CDR1 is SEHNR and CDR2 is FQNEAQ (reference sequence). V lost 4 bases, J lost 5 bases, and 14 bases lay in between. The CDR3 runs to 14 residues. The CDR3 region is CASSSRSGVTEAFF. CDR3 sequence (DNA): TGTGCCAGCAGCTCGCGTTCAGGGGTAACTGAAGCTTTCTTT.

The count of this clone is one. The chain employs TRBV18 and TRBJ1-1, with TRBD1 identical over 9 bases. Germline CDR1 KGHSH, CDR2 LQKENI. The CDR3 covers 14 residues. V was clipped by 6 bases and J by 4 bases; unmatched bases: 6. CDR3 residues: CASSPAGQGTEAFF. In DNA, the CDR3 is TGTGCCAGCTCCCCAGCGGGACAGGGCACTGAAGCTTTCTTT.

V usage is TRBV29-1 and J usage is TRBJ2-5, with 8 bases identical to TRBD2. Looked up from germline, CDR1 is SQVTM and CDR2 is ANQGSEA. The V segment lost 6 bases and the J segment 3 bases; nucleotides outside the gene matches: 3. The CDR3 runs 12 residues. The CDR3 region has the DNA TGCAGCGTAAAAGCGGGAGAAGAGACCCAGTACTTC. It codes for CSVKAGEETQYF.

V is TRBV10-2 and J is TRBJ2-7; 12 bases match TRBD2. CDR1 and CDR2 (germline): WSHSY, SAAADI. The length of the CDR3 is 21 residues. V lost 0 bases, J lost 3 bases, and 18 bases stayed unmatched. CDR3 sequence reads: CASSESLAGGGLQIVGYEQYF. As DNA, the CDR3 is TGCGCCAGCAGTGAGTCACTAGCGGGAGGCGGCCTTCAGATCGTCGGCTACGAGCAGTACTTC.

The rearrangement links TRBV18 to TRBJ2-1, with D possibly being TRBD2 (5 bases). Germline values: CDR1 KGHSH, CDR2 LQKENI. The CDR3 is made up of 17 amino acids. The V gene lost 2 bases and the J gene lost 2 bases, with 16 bases spanning the gap. The chain's CDR3 is CASSPAGGGIAYNEQFF. Written as DNA, the CDR3 is TGTGCCAGCTCACCAGCGGGCGGTGGGATCGCCTACAATGAGCAGTTCTTC.

V gene TRBV18 combines with J gene TRBJ2-1; D ambiguous. CDR3 length: 15 residues. CDR1 and CDR2 (germline): KGHSH, LQKENI. V was cut by 1 base and J by 3 bases, with 10 bases left in between. The CDR3: CASSPRDTNYNEQFF. The DNA for the CDR3 is TGTGCCAGCTCACCACGAGACACCAACTACAATGAGCAGTTCTTC.

The J gene is TRBJ2-7, the V gene TRBV6-6; tentatively, D is TRBD2 (7 bases). The CDR3 sequence is 15 residues long. CDR1 is MNHNY, CDR2 SVGAGI, per germline (reference sequence). Trimming pared 4 bases from V and 7 bases from J, leaving 20 bases between. The CDR3, as DNA: TGTGCCAGCAGTTTCTCTCGAGGGGGGGGCGGAGAGCAGTACTTC. Protein product: CASSFSRGGGGEQYF.

The chain combines TRBV7-9 with TRBJ2-2, with D tentatively TRBD1 (5 bases). V was shortened by 4 bases and J by 12 bases, with 27 bases between the two germline ends. Germline loops: CDR1 SEHNR, CDR2 FQNEAQ (reference sequence). This CDR3 is built from 17 residues. The CDR3 sequence: CASSSIREGVVTGKLFF. CDR3 nucleotides: TGTGCCAGCAGCTCAATCAGGGAAGGTGTGGTGACCGGAAAGCTGTTTTTT.

The J gene is TRBJ1-3, the V gene TRBV4-2; D is unclear. V shed 7 bases and J shed 7 bases, with 17 bases lying between them. The CDR3 has 14 amino acids. Germline CDR1 is LGHNA and CDR2 is YNFKEQ. The CDR3 DNA is TGTGCCAGCACCCCTGAATCGGGAAGGAACACCATATATTTT. Translating it yields CASTPESGRNTIYF.

The chain links TRBV6-5 to TRBJ1-1, with 8 bases identical to TRBD1. The J segment lost 4 bases and the V segment lost 5 bases, leaving 9 bases of the junction unmatched. The CDR3 loop spans 15 amino acids. The germline CDR1 and CDR2 sequences are MNHEY and SVGAGI. The CDR3 region is CASSQGAGDGTEAFF. The CDR3 coding sequence is TGTGCCAGCAGTCAGGGGGCTGGGGACGGCACTGAAGCTTTCTTT.

This chain uses TRBV5-1 with TRBJ1-5; 10 bases are shared with TRBD1. Germline V lookup: CDR1 SGHRS, CDR2 YFSETQ. The CDR3 contains 16 residues. The trim removed 2 bases at V and 0 bases at J, leaving 2 bases unmatched. The CDR3 DNA is TGCGCCAGCAGCTTTGGGACAGGGGATAGCAATCAGCCCCAGCATTTT. Its protein is CASSFGTGDSNQPQHF.

The genes are TRBV19 and TRBJ1-6, with D possibly matching TRBD1 (5 bases). The germline V gene encodes CDR1 LNHDA and CDR2 SQIVND (reference sequence). The germline V and J ends were trimmed by 3 bases and 8 bases, with 8 bases remaining between them. The length of the CDR3 is 13 residues. CDR3: CASSMGGDSPLHF. CDR3 in DNA: TGTGCCAGTAGTATGGGGGGGGATTCACCCCTCCACTTT.

The rearrangement uses TRBV5-1 and TRBJ2-7, with D uncertain. CDR1 and CDR2 from the germline V gene are SGHRS and YFSETQ. The CDR3 has 12 residues. V lost 5 bases, J lost 2 bases, and 8 bases lay in between. CDR3 bases: TGCGCCAGCAGGACCGACACCTACGAGCAGTACTTC. This encodes CASRTDTYEQYF.

A single count supports this clone. The chain uses TRBV2 and TRBJ2-3; a weak D match, TRBD2 (6 bases). The V gene lost 6 bases and the J gene lost 4 bases, with 17 bases spanning the gap. From germline, CDR1 is SNHLY and CDR2 FYNNEI. The CDR3 consists of 15 residues. For the CDR3, the DNA is TGTGCCAGCAGGCCTAGCGCGGGCATGCCAGATACGCAGTATTTT. Protein: CASRPSAGMPDTQYF.

The chain joins TRBV18 to TRBJ2-3; TRBD1 agrees at 9 bases. Per germline, CDR1 KGHSH and CDR2 LQKENI. The J segment lost 2 bases and the V segment lost 5 bases, leaving 5 bases of the junction unmatched. The length of the CDR3 is 15 residues. This CDR3 reads CASSSGTGYTDTQYF. The CDR3 DNA reads TGTGCCAGCTCATCCGGGACAGGGTACACAGATACGCAGTATTTT. Looking up the rest from reference TRBV18 and TRBJ2-3 gives the full variable domain: NAGVMQNPRHLVRRRGQEARLRCSPMKGHSHVYWYRQLPEEGLKFMVYLQKENIIDESGMPKERFSAEFPKEGPSILRIQQVVRGDSAAYFCASSSGTGYTDTQYFGPGTRLTVL.

A note on this clone: The sample carries other DNA sequences with the same CDR3. The V gene is TRBV19, the J gene TRBJ2-1; D gene ambiguous. The germline V gene has CDR1 LNHDA and CDR2 SQIVND (reference sequence). Trimming left V 5 bases short and J 1 base short, with 12 bases between. The CDR3 sequence is 15 residues long. CDR3: CASSSGTTSYNEQFF. Written as DNA, the CDR3 is TGTGCCAGTAGTTCGGGTACGACTTCCTACAATGAGCAGTTCTTC. Full variable domain (outside the CDR3, taken from reference TRBV19 and TRBJ2-1): DGGITQSPKYLFRKEGQNVTLSCEQNLNHDAMYWYRQDPGQGLRLIYYSQIVNDFQKGDIAEGYSVSREKKESFPLTVTSAQKNPTAFYLCASSSGTTSYNEQFFGPGTRLTVL.

V and J are TRBV10-3 and TRBJ2-5; 9 nucleotides agree with TRBD1. CDR3 length: 15 amino acids. Per the germline V gene, CDR1 is ENHRY and CDR2 is SYGVKD. J gave up 6 bases and V 4 bases, and 9 bases lay outside the gene matches. CDR3 in DNA: TGTGCCATCAGTGGGGACAGGGATTCGAGTAAGACCCAGTACTTC. Its translation is CAISGDRDSSKTQYF.

The chain couples TRBV19 to TRBJ1-3; the D gene is possibly TRBD1 (5 bases). V gave up 7 bases and J gave up 0 bases, with 16 bases separating them. The CDR3 covers 16 residues. Germline V CDR1 and CDR2: LNHDA, SQIVND (reference sequence). The DNA of the CDR3 is TGTGCCAGTACCCCTACGGACATTCGCTCTGGAAACACCATATATTTT. It encodes CASTPTDIRSGNTIYF.

The rearrangement links TRBV28 to TRBJ2-7, with 9 positions matching TRBD2. Germline trimming cut 2 bases from V and 6 bases from J; bases unmatched to any gene: 5. Germline loops: CDR1 MDHEN, CDR2 SYDVKM. The CDR3 spans 14 residues. CDR3 coding DNA: TGTGCCAGCAGTTTAAGCGGGGGGATTCGCGAGCAGTACTTC. Amino acid sequence: CASSLSGGIREQYF.